These 3 T cell receptor beta chains came from one sample sequenced in a study of blood T cell repertoires in COVID-19. Only in-frame clones appear in the TCRdb table, and some are missing; sequencing was by immunoSEQ multiplex PCR. Here the sample spans a few hundred thousand clones, 75% to 90% being singletons. The sequenced material came from PBMCs or T cells enriched from blood (not recorded which). Receptor source: a woman between 18 and 30 years old who had recovered from COVID-19.

This chain connects TRBV7-2 to TRBJ1-2; D might be TRBD1 (6 bases). V lost 5 bases and J 4 bases, leaving 17 bases between the germline ends. Germline assignment: CDR1 SGHTA and CDR2 FQGNSA. This CDR3 has 15 residues. The DNA of the CDR3 is TGTGCCAGCAGCCTACAACACCAGGGGCCCTATGGCTACACCTTC. Its protein product is CASSLQHQGPYGYTF.

The chain employs TRBV5-1 and TRBJ1-6; TRBD1 is a possible D gene (6 bases). With 4 bases removed from V and 4 bases from J, the gap between germline ends came to 15 bases. The CDR3 length is 16 residues. Germline loops: CDR1 SGHRS, CDR2 YFSETQ. CDR3 residues: CASSLTGKAYNSPLHF. CDR3 in DNA: TGCGCCAGCAGCCTCACAGGGAAGGCGTATAATTCACCCCTCCACTTT. Filled out from reference TRBV5-1 and TRBJ1-6, the complete variable domain reads KAGVTQTPRYLIKTRGQQVTLSCSPISGHRSVSWYQQTPGQGLQFLFEYFSETQRNKGNFPGRFSGRQFSNSRSEMNVSTLELGDSALYLCASSLTGKAYNSPLHFGNGTRLTVT.

The J gene is TRBJ2-3, the V gene TRBV3-1 (or the pseudogene TRBV3-2), with 11 bases identical to TRBD2. J was trimmed by 2 bases and V by 3 bases; bases with no gene match: 4. Germline CDR1 and CDR2: LGHDT and YNNKEL (reference sequence). The CDR3 sequence is 16 residues long. The CDR3, as DNA: TGTGCCAGCAGCCATATACTAGCGGGGGCCACAGATACGCAGTATTTT. Its translation: CASSHILAGATDTQYF.